This is a list of T cell receptor beta chains from one sample in a study of shared clonotypes between healthy human individuals. Assay used: immunoSEQ multiplex PCR; TCRdb lists only in-frame clones, some missing. The sample carries a few million clones, nearly 97% recorded once. Material for sequencing was naive CD4+ T cells sorted from blood. The receptor source for this set is a man younger than 35 in good health. Both conserved end residues are trimmed from each CDR3.

j_gene	v_gene	len	CDR3aa
TRBJ2-5	TRBV28	11	ASRRGVSETQY
TRBJ1-2	TRBV2	11	ASSVSVPGGYT
TRBJ2-1	TRBV20-1	9	SAPNGQPQF
TRBJ1-2	TRBV7-9	13	ASSLEGGYSRGYT
TRBJ2-5	TRBV28	13	ASSFRPRDGETQY
TRBJ2-5	TRBV18	10	ASSPRSETQY
TRBJ1-1	TRBV13	16	ASSCEDRGRTMNTEAF
TRBJ2-7	TRBV30	11	AWTGRQSYEQY
TRBJ1-2	TRBV5-4	13	ASSFGGVAVYGYT
TRBJ1-4	TRBV4-3	11	ASSLTGNEKLF
TRBJ2-7	TRBV5-1	12	ASSGTSPTYEQY
TRBJ1-6	TRBV6-5	14	ASSYGRSSYNSPLH
TRBJ1-5	TRBV19	14	ASSHRTGTGNQPQH
TRBJ1-1	TRBV30	10	AGGPGSTEAF
TRBJ1-4	TRBV5-1	15	ASSSTATFATNEKLF
TRBJ1-2	TRBV11-3	16	ASSLDRCGAFWGYGYT
TRBJ2-5	TRBV5-1	11	ASTTLVTGTQY
TRBJ2-1	TRBV11-2	13	ASSLRTGGSNEQF
TRBJ2-1	TRBV18	11	ASTGPRVNEQF
TRBJ1-5	TRBV19	12	ASSPWDRGQPQH
TRBJ2-1	TRBV7-9	10	ASSSGAREQF
TRBJ2-7	TRBV7-9	14	ASSPIQGVLSYEQY